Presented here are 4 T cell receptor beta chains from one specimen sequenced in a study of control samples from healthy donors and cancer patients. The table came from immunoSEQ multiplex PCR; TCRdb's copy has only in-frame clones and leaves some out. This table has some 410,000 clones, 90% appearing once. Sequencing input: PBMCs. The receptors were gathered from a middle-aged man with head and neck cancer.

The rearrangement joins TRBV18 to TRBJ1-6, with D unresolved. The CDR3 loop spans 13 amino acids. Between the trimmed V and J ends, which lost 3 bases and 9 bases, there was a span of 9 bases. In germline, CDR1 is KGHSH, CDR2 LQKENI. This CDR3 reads CASSPTIGSPLHF. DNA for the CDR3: TGTGCCAGCTCACCCACTATAGGTTCACCCCTCCACTTT.

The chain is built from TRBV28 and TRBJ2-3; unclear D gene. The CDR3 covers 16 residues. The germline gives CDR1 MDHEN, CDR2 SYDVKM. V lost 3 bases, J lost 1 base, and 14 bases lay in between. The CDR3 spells CASSLRTPHRTDTQYF. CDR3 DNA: TGTGCCAGCAGTTTGAGGACCCCACATCGCACAGATACGCAGTATTTT.

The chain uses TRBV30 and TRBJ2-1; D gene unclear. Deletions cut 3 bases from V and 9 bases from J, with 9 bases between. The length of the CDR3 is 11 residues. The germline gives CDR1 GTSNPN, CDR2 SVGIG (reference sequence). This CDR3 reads CAWSAKGEQFF. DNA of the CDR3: TGTGCCTGGAGCGCTAAGGGTGAGCAGTTCTTC.

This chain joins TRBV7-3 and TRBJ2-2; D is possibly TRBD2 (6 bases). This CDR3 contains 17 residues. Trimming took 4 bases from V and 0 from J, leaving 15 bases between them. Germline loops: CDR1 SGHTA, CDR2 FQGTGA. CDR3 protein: CASSSSRRGPNTGELFF. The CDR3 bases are TGTGCCAGCAGCTCGTCTAGGAGGGGTCCGAACACCGGGGAGCTGTTTTTT. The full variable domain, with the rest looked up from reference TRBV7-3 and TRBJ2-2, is GAGVSQTPSNKVTEKGKYVELRCDPISGHTALYWYRQSLGQGPEFLIYFQGTGAADDSGLPNDRFFAVRPEGSVSTLKIQRTERGDSAVYLCASSSSRRGPNTGELFFGEGSRLTVL.